The present T cell receptor (beta chain) was sequenced within a study of immune heterogeneity within non-small cell lung tumors. Broader study findings: Tumor sites within a patient were found to share identical dominant CDR3 beta clonotypes, and site-unique high-frequency clones were also present. For the most part, the T-cell receptor beta clonotypes present at high frequency were distinct from one individual patient to the next. Local T-cell clonality tracked moderately but significantly with local tumor mutational burden, giving an R of about 0.34.

This clonotype was recorded at least ten times. Its specificity is not known. Bulk tumor gDNA, roughly 600 ng per sample, served as the TCR template. Widely spaced biopsies, several per primary tumor, were obtained at surgery. Enrolled patients presented with newly diagnosed, previously untreated non-small cell lung cancer and underwent curative surgery. The donors were patients with newly diagnosed non-small cell lung cancer undergoing curative-intent surgery. V lost 0 bases, J lost 3 bases, and 9 bases lay in between. The CDR3 has 15 amino acids. The germline gives CDR1 LGHDT, CDR2 YNNKEL (reference sequence). With 32 V and 13 J primers, multiplex PCR amplified the TCR beta CDR3. A single record per CDR3 protein comes from TCRdb applying MiXCR to the multiplex PCR reads. The sample lists about 15,000 distinct CDR3 sequences, over 25% occurring once.

Sample: lung tumor tissue. The chain carries TRBV3-1 and TRBJ1-5; D gene uncertain. This TCR derives from a woman in her forties or fifties with non-small cell lung cancer. The CDR3 DNA sequence: TGTGCCAGCAGCCAAGATTTCGGTAACAATCAGCCCCAGCATTTT. Its translation is CASSQDFGNNQPQHF.